The 6 T cell receptor beta chains below were found in one sample sequenced in a study of T-cell memory formation after mild COVID-19. TCRdb redid the calling of the 5' RACE reads with MiXCR, one entry per CDR3 protein. The data show 100,000 to 150,000 distinct CDR3 sequences, about 5.9% seen once. The sample consisted of PBMCs or a T cell subset sorted from them (not recorded which). The receptors stem from an adult woman who had mild COVID-19 (a few samples of this study predate the infection). Cell type and time point are not known.

This clonotype was found a few times. The rearrangement uses TRBV7-2 and TRBJ1-6; D is unresolved. The V gene's germline CDR1 is SGHTA and CDR2 FQGNSA. The CDR3 sequence is 14 residues long. V was shortened by 1 base and J by 8 bases, with 9 bases between the two germline ends. The CDR3 here is CASSLVLVDSPLHF. The CDR3 DNA is TGTGCCAGCAGCTTAGTTTTAGTGGATTCACCCCTCCACTTT.

This clonotype appeared a few times. This rearrangement joins TRBV2 to TRBJ1-5, with D tentatively TRBD1 (6 bases). V was shortened by 4 bases and J by 3 bases, with 16 bases between the two germline ends. The CDR3 has 16 residues. CDR1 and CDR2 from the germline V gene are SNHLY and FYNNEI. The CDR3 DNA reads as TGTGCCAGCAGTGCTGTTGGGGGCGCGATCAATCAGCCCCAGCATTTT. Protein product: CASSAVGGAINQPQHF.

Ten or more counts support this clonotype. The V call is TRBV12-3 or TRBV12-4, the J call TRBJ2-3; 11 bases map to TRBD2. The CDR3 spans 14 residues. V gave up 5 bases and J gave up 6 bases; unmatched junction bases: 4. This CDR3 reads CASSNSGREDTQYF. In DNA, the CDR3 is TGTGCCAGCAGTAATAGCGGGAGGGAGGATACGCAGTATTTT.

This clonotype was seen a handful of times. The rearrangement joins TRBV19 to TRBJ1-1, with 7 bases fitting TRBD1. The CDR3 has 15 amino acids. V shed 3 bases, J shed 2 bases, and the junction held 6 bases outside the gene matches. Germline lookup yields CDR1 LNHDA and CDR2 SQIVND (reference sequence). CDR3 sequence: CASSMDRQGNTEAFF. The DNA of the CDR3 is TGTGCCAGTAGTATGGATAGACAGGGCAACACTGAAGCTTTCTTT.

Many counts were recorded for this clonotype. The chain has TRBV29-1 and TRBJ1-2; 8 nucleotides line up with TRBD1. There are 13 residues in the CDR3. V trimming: 4 bases; J trimming: 3 bases; junction bases outside the gene matches: 4. Per germline, CDR1 SQVTM and CDR2 ANQGSEA. DNA for the CDR3: TGCAGCGTTGGGACAGGGATTCACTATGGCTACACCTTC. Protein: CSVGTGIHYGYTF.

This sequence joins TRBV7-3 and TRBJ2-7, with 8 nucleotides matching TRBD2. This CDR3 is built from 15 residues. With V trimmed by 1 base and J by 5 bases, 7 bases remained unmatched. Per germline, CDR1 SGHTA and CDR2 FQGTGA. This chain's CDR3 is CASSLKSGGRDEQYF. In DNA, the CDR3 is TGTGCCAGCAGCTTAAAGTCGGGGGGGAGAGACGAGCAGTACTTC.